The entry below describes one TCR beta chain. Antigen unknown. The beta constant-region primer was an equimolar mix of two oligonucleotides covering TRBC1 and TRBC2. TCRdb re-called the UMI-ligation and nested PCR reads with MiXCR, one entry per CDR3 protein. The data show approximately 140,000 distinct CDR3 sequences, with 15% to 20% seen just once and about 0.13% held by the top ten. The sample is drawn from a study of naive and memory T cell subsets. Overall study results and limits: From naive to CM, EM and EMRA, diversity decreased and Gini increased.

Germline V gene data show CDR1 as KGHSH and CDR2 as LQKENI. The CDR3 sequence is 16 residues long. The ends lost 2 bases at V and 2 bases at J; junction bases unmatched: 5. The rearrangement uses TRBV18 and TRBJ1-5, with 8 bases fitting TRBD1. The material sequenced was naive CD4+ T cells from blood. The sequence was obtained from a human donor in good health. CDR3 bases: TGTGCCAGCTCACCATTCGACAGGGGCGGCAATCAGCCCCAGCATTTT. It codes for CASSPFDRGGNQPQHF. The whole variable domain, remainder taken from reference TRBV18 and TRBJ1-5, is NAGVMQNPRHLVRRRGQEARLRCSPMKGHSHVYWYRQLPEEGLKFMVYLQKENIIDESGMPKERFSAEFPKEGPSILRIQQVVRGDSAAYFCASSPFDRGGNQPQHFGDGTRLSIL.